One sample yielded the 8 T cell receptor beta chains listed below, sequenced in a study of T cell responses to AZD1222 COVID-19 vaccine. Sequencing was performed with immunoSEQ multiplex PCR; in TCRdb, only in-frame clones are kept and a portion is missing. The sample has about 76,000 clones, roughly 90% seen once. The sample was peripheral blood, taken on day 0 of AZD1222 vaccination. The receptors come from an adult in good health.

V is TRBV3-1 (or the pseudogene TRBV3-2) and J is TRBJ2-2; 9 positions match TRBD1. CDR1 and CDR2 from the germline V gene are LGHDT and YNNKEL (reference sequence). CDR3 length: 15 amino acids. Trimming cost V 4 bases and J 6 bases; bases outside gene matches: 6. The CDR3 spells CASSRRDRVAGELFF. The CDR3 nucleotides read TGTGCCAGCAGCCGCCGGGACAGGGTCGCCGGGGAGCTGTTTTTT.

This clone has only one observation. The chain is built from TRBV19 and TRBJ1-5; a weak D match, TRBD1 (5 bases). The germline gives CDR1 LNHDA, CDR2 SQIVND (reference sequence). The CDR3 is made up of 15 amino acids. The ends were cut back, 3 bases at V and 1 base at J, with 10 bases in the middle. The CDR3 DNA reads TGTGCCAGTAGTATTGGGGGGGGGAGCAATCAGCCCCAGCATTTT. As protein: CASSIGGGSNQPQHF.

The gene calls are TRBV15 and TRBJ2-4; tentatively, D is TRBD1 or TRBD2 (5 bases each). This CDR3 has 15 residues. V lost 0 bases, J lost 4 bases, and 10 bases lay in between. The germline gives CDR1 LNHNV, CDR2 YYDKDF (reference sequence). CDR3 protein: CATSREGDLKNIQYF. The CDR3 nucleotides read TGTGCCACCAGCAGAGAGGGGGACCTAAAAAACATTCAGTACTTC. Full variable domain (missing parts from reference TRBV15 and TRBJ2-4): DAMVIQNPRYQVTQFGKPVTLSCSQTLNHNVMYWYQQKSSQAPKLLFHYYDKDFNNEADTPDNFQSRRPNTSFCFLDIRSPGLGDTAMYLCATSREGDLKNIQYFGAGTRLSVL.

This chain links TRBV7-2 with TRBJ2-1, with D possibly TRBD1 on 6 matching bases. CDR1 is SGHTA and CDR2 is FQGNSA in the germline V gene. Between the trimmed V and J ends, which lost 1 base and 7 bases, there was a span of 8 bases. The length of the CDR3 is 13 residues. The CDR3, as DNA: TGTGCCAGCAGCTTAGTCAGGGGAAATGAGCAGTTCTTC. Amino acids: CASSLVRGNEQFF.

The gene calls are TRBV3-1 (or the pseudogene TRBV3-2) and TRBJ2-5; possible D gene TRBD1, 6 bases. Germline loops: CDR1 LGHDT, CDR2 YNNKEL (reference sequence). CDR3 length equals 16 residues. Between the trimmed V and J ends, which lost 1 base and 4 bases, there was a span of 16 bases. The CDR3 loop is CASSQVREYRVETQYF. DNA for the CDR3: TGTGCCAGCAGCCAAGTCAGGGAATACAGGGTAGAGACCCAGTACTTC.

This clone was detected once. The chain recombines TRBV20-1 with TRBJ1-1; D call uncertain. The CDR3 extends over 11 amino acids. Per germline, CDR1 DFQATT and CDR2 SNEGSKA (reference sequence). V lost 3 bases to trimming and J lost 3 bases, with 5 bases between them. The CDR3 bases are TGCAGTGCTAGCTGGGACACTGAAGCTTTCTTT. Protein: CSASWDTEAFF.

This clone is medium-sized (0.01 to 0.1%). The chain combines TRBV2 with TRBJ2-5, with 11 bases matching TRBD2. Germline-derived CDR1 and CDR2 are SNHLY and FYNNEI. The junction had 4 bases not matched to a gene; V was cut back by 5 bases and J by 5 bases. CDR3 length equals 14 residues. The CDR3 is CASSRLAGRETQYF. For the CDR3, the DNA is TGTGCCAGCAGTCGACTAGCGGGGAGGGAGACCCAGTACTTC.

The chain links TRBV30 to TRBJ1-5; unclear D gene. Deletions cut 1 base from V and 6 bases from J, with 13 bases between. The germline gives CDR1 GTSNPN, CDR2 SVGIG (reference sequence). The CDR3 is 14 amino acids. This CDR3 is CAWSEVQVGQPQHF. CDR3 nucleotides: TGTGCCTGGAGTGAGGTGCAGGTCGGTCAGCCCCAGCATTTT.